The 20 T cell receptor beta chains reported below all come from one sample, sequenced in a study of cytotoxic CD8 clonotypes in ibrutinib-treated CLL. The protocol was immunoSEQ multiplex PCR, while the TCRdb copy is restricted to in-frame clones and leaves out a portion. The profile shows approximately 45,000 clones, under 80% of them singletons. The specimen was PBMCs, collected after 24 months of ibrutinib treatment. The origin of the receptors is a human donor with chronic lymphocytic leukemia.

The chain carries TRBV2 and TRBJ2-5, with 8 nucleotides matching TRBD1. The germline V gene has CDR1 SNHLY and CDR2 FYNNEI. Germline trimming cut 4 bases from V and 5 bases from J; bases unmatched to any gene: 6. This CDR3 has 14 residues. This chain's CDR3 is CASSGQGTGETQYF. The CDR3 DNA reads TGTGCCAGCAGTGGACAGGGGACGGGGGAGACCCAGTACTTC.

A few counts support this clone. The chain combines TRBV29-1 with TRBJ2-1; the match to TRBD2 covers 7 bases. Germline V lookup: CDR1 SQVTM, CDR2 ANQGSEA. V lost 3 bases, J lost 3 bases, and 2 bases stayed unmatched. The CDR3 sequence is 13 residues long. The DNA of the CDR3 is TGCAGCGTTGACCCGGGGGGCTACAATGAGCAGTTCTTC. It codes for CSVDPGGYNEQFF.

The rearrangement joins TRBV19 to TRBJ2-5; D ambiguous. V gave up 10 bases and J gave up 4 bases, with 19 bases separating them. This CDR3 has 14 residues. Germline V CDR1 and CDR2: LNHDA, SQIVND (reference sequence). CDR3 nucleotide sequence: TGTGCCACTTCCGGGTCAAGCATAGGAGAGACCCAGTACTTC. Translation: CATSGSSIGETQYF.

The rearrangement joins TRBV19 to TRBJ2-3; 14 nucleotides agree with TRBD2. The CDR3 runs 18 residues. V dropped 1 base and J dropped 1; count of bases not matched to a gene: 4. Looked up from germline, CDR1 is LNHDA and CDR2 is SQIVND (reference sequence). The DNA for the CDR3 is TGTGCCAGTAGTATAGGACTAGCGGGGGGGACTCGCACAGATACGCAGTATTTT. Translating gives CASSIGLAGGTRTDTQYF.

The chain combines TRBV5-1 with TRBJ2-5; 10 bases match TRBD1. Germline CDR1 is SGHRS and CDR2 is YFSETQ. V was pared by 0 bases and J by 6 bases, with 11 bases of the junction left unmatched. The CDR3 sequence is 17 residues long. CDR3 in DNA: TGCGCCAGCAGCTTGGTAAGAGAATGGACAGGGGGGAAGACCCAGTACTTC. Amino acids: CASSLVREWTGGKTQYF.

The V gene is TRBV5-1, the J gene TRBJ2-2, with 7 bases fitting TRBD1. The CDR3 runs 15 residues. Germline lookup yields CDR1 SGHRS and CDR2 YFSETQ. V dropped 4 bases and J dropped 4; count of bases not matched to a gene: 7. The CDR3 nucleotides are TGCGCCAGCAGCAAGACAGGGTTCGGCACCGGGGAGCTGTTTTTT. Translation: CASSKTGFGTGELFF.

This chain links TRBV5-1 with TRBJ2-5; a weak D match, TRBD1 (6 bases). The germline CDR1 and CDR2 sequences are SGHRS and YFSETQ. Trimming pared 0 bases from V and 4 bases from J, leaving 13 bases between. The CDR3 is made up of 15 amino acids. DNA of the CDR3: TGCGCCAGCAGCTTGGCACAGGGTAATCGAGAGACCCAGTACTTC. Its protein product is CASSLAQGNRETQYF.

The V and J genes are TRBV27 and TRBJ2-7, with TRBD1 matching 10 bases. This CDR3 is 16 amino acids long. The germline gives CDR1 MNHEY, CDR2 SMNVEV (reference sequence). Trimming took 4 bases from V and 3 from J; bases not matched to a gene: 9. CDR3 nucleotide sequence: TGTGCCAGCAGTTACGCCGGGACAGGGGCTCTCTACGAGCAGTACTTC. Residues: CASSYAGTGALYEQYF.

CDR3 in DNA: TGTGCCAGCAGCTTAAGACCGGTGGACTACGAGCAGTACTTC. It codes for CASSLRPVDYEQYF. The chain combines TRBV11-1 with TRBJ2-7; D is unclear. CDR3 size: 14 residues. Germline V gene data show CDR1 as SGHAT and CDR2 as FQDESV (reference sequence). V dropped 2 bases and J dropped 3 bases, with 11 bases sitting between them.

The chain's CDR3 is CASSISGLAGKHEQYF. CDR3 bases: TGTGCCAGTAGTATATCGGGACTAGCGGGAAAACACGAGCAGTACTTC. The chain is built from TRBV19 and TRBJ2-7, with TRBD2 matching 13 bases. The trim removed 2 bases at V and 5 bases at J, leaving 6 bases unmatched. There are 16 residues in the CDR3. Germline values: CDR1 LNHDA, CDR2 SQIVND (reference sequence).

V and J are TRBV5-1 and TRBJ2-7; maybe TRBD1 (7 bases). Per germline, CDR1 SGHRS and CDR2 YFSETQ. This CDR3 contains 13 residues. V was cut by 3 bases and J by 3 bases, with 10 bases left in between. CDR3 coding DNA: TGCGCCAGCAGCTGGGGGGACAGCTACGAGCAGTACTTC. This translates into CASSWGDSYEQYF.

V gene TRBV28 combines with J gene TRBJ1-5, with no clear D. CDR1 is MDHEN, CDR2 SYDVKM, per germline. V dropped 8 bases and J dropped 4 bases, with 9 bases sitting between them. The CDR3 consists of 12 residues. The chain's CDR3 is CASVQVNQPQHF. The DNA for the CDR3 is TGTGCCAGCGTGCAGGTAAATCAGCCCCAGCATTTT.

The chain has TRBV2 and TRBJ1-5, with a weak D call TRBD1 (5 bases). The CDR3 covers 16 residues. CDR1 and CDR2 (germline): SNHLY, FYNNEI. Trimming left V 0 bases short and J 4 bases short, with 13 bases between. The CDR3 sequence is CASSEAPVKGNQPQHF. CDR3 in DNA: TGTGCCAGCAGTGAAGCGCCAGTTAAGGGGAATCAGCCCCAGCATTTT.

The genes are TRBV19 and TRBJ1-2; 8 nucleotides align to TRBD1. CDR1 and CDR2 from the germline V gene are LNHDA and SQIVND (reference sequence). CDR3 length: 14 amino acids. The V gene end was trimmed by 7 bases and the J gene end by 2 bases; junction bases not matched to a gene: 6. This CDR3 is CASKGQGVNYGYTF. In DNA form, the CDR3 reads TGTGCCAGTAAAGGACAGGGAGTCAACTATGGCTACACCTTC.

This chain uses TRBV5-4 with TRBJ2-1; 9 bases are a match to TRBD1. Trimming cost V 4 bases and J 8 bases; bases outside gene matches: 7. CDR1 is SGHNT, CDR2 YYREEE, per germline (reference sequence). This CDR3 contains 14 residues. The CDR3, as DNA: TGTGCCAGCAGCCAGGGACAGGGAAGGGATGAGCAGTTCTTC. It yields the protein CASSQGQGRDEQFF.

This clone was detected a few times. The rearrangement uses TRBV2 and TRBJ1-5, with D possibly TRBD1 on 6 matching bases. The CDR3 extends over 15 amino acids. Trimming removed 6 bases at V and 5 bases at J, with 17 bases between. From germline, CDR1 is SNHLY and CDR2 FYNNEI. The CDR3 DNA is TGTGCCAGCAGCGATGATGGGACAACAGATCAGCCCCAGCATTTT. Protein: CASSDDGTTDQPQHF.

Details on this clone: The junction and the germline gene differ at one end; a read error may be behind it. This chain's CDR3 is CASSSMGLAGSETQYF. The CDR3 bases are TGTGCTAGCAGCTCCATGGGACTAGCGGGGAGTGAGACCCAGTACTTC. The chain is built from TRBV7-7 and TRBJ2-5; 13 bases agree with TRBD2. Germline V gene lookup returns CDR1 SSHAT and CDR2 FNYEAQ (reference sequence). The CDR3 has 16 residues.

The chain joins TRBV29-1 to TRBJ2-3; D remains ambiguous. This CDR3 region has 13 residues. With 6 bases removed from V and 2 bases from J, the gap between germline ends came to 12 bases. Per germline, CDR1 SQVTM and CDR2 ANQGSEA. DNA of the CDR3: TGCAGCGTGAAGGTGTTTGTCACAGATACGCAGTATTTT. It specifies CSVKVFVTDTQYF.

The CDR3 sequence: CASSLAGTAANTIYF. The CDR3 DNA follows: TGTGCCAGCAGCTTAGCGGGGACAGCCGCAAACACCATATATTTT. The chain recombines TRBV7-2 with TRBJ1-3, with 7 bases matching TRBD1. V trimming: 0 bases; J trimming: 6 bases; junction bases outside the gene matches: 5. This CDR3 comprises 15 residues. Germline CDR1 SGHTA, CDR2 FQGNSA.

The chain carries TRBV5-1 and TRBJ1-5; unclear D gene. The CDR3 loop spans 14 amino acids. V was trimmed by 5 bases and J by 2 bases, leaving 11 bases between them. Per the germline V gene, CDR1 is SGHRS and CDR2 is YFSETQ. The CDR3 DNA reads as TGCGCCAGCAGGATAGACGGGGGCAATCAGCCCCAGCATTTT. Its protein product is CASRIDGGNQPQHF.